In this sample, the clone carrying this TCR beta chain turned up a few times. Its specificity is unknown. Cultured CD4+ T cell DNA was sequenced using the Oncomine TCR Beta short-read assay. TCRdb re-called the PCR reads through MiXCR, storing one row per CDR3 protein. The sample contains 28,000 or so distinct CDR3 sequences, about 41% of which appear only once. The entry originates in a study of vaccination and CD4 T cells after COVID-19. On the study more broadly: Researchers treated control cultures with a CEFX pool, an HIV-1 Nef pool, or no peptide.

The treatment: roughly nine-day PBMC culture with coronavirus spike peptide pools or control peptides (ViraFEST assay). The authors cultured two million PBMCs per well with around 10 IU/ml IL-2 and approximately 10 ug/ml peptide pools. The CDR3 sequence is 13 residues long. Germline CDR1 SGHVS, CDR2 FNYEAQ. V shed 5 bases and J shed 1 base, with 8 bases lying between them. Sequencing was done on a sample of CD4+ T cells from blood, cultured in vitro. The clonotype comes from a human donor who had recovered from COVID-19. V gene TRBV7-6 combines with J gene TRBJ1-1; D gene uncertain. The CDR3 sequence: CASSAQSNTEAFF. CDR3 DNA sequence: TGTGCCAGCAGCGCTCAATCGAACACTGAAGCTTTCTTT.